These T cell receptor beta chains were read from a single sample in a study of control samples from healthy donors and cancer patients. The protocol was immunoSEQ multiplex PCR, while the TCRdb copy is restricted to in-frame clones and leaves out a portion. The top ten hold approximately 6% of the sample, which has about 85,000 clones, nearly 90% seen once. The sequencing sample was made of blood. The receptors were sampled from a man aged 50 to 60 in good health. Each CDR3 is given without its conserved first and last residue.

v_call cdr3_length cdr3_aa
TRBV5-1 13 ASSSRTGGRYEQY
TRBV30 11 AWSVGQSYEQY
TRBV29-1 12 SVEDPGAGYGYT
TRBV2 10 ASRPFSYEQY
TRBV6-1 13 ASSEALSISYEQY
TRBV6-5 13 ASRSQGRSNQPQH
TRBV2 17 ASSDSLRMDFVQPNAQY
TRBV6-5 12 ASRLLQENYGYT
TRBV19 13 ASSTSRGQNQPQH
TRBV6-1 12 ASSERARSGELF